This TCR beta chain came from a study of identifying expanded T cells in peripheral blood. General study findings and limits: Clone count variance between approximately 2-week samples rose with total template count. Technical replicates showed roughly 1.2 changed clones; around two weeks 15 to 20; four weeks 19.

During the collection period, no donor immune events like infections were recorded. Here immunoSEQ multiplex PCR was the method, and the copy in TCRdb shows in-frame clones only, minus some. Among about 120,000 clones listed, around four fifths were seen once. Remarks on this clone: The target antigen is unknown.

This CDR3 spans 14 amino acids. V gave up 4 bases and J gave up 0 bases; unmatched junction bases: 3. Germline V lookup: CDR1 GTSNPN, CDR2 SVGIG (reference sequence). Sequences were obtained from blood. J is TRBJ1-5 and V is TRBV30; 7 positions match TRBD1. This receptor was identified in a person between 18 and 75 years old in good health. The CDR3 bases are TGTGCCTGGAACAGGGGTTATAGCAATCAGCCCCAGCATTTT. It is translated as CAWNRGYSNQPQHF.